This is a list of T cell receptor beta chains from one sample in a study of OX40 agonist ivuxolimab in advanced cancers. This table comes from immunoSEQ multiplex PCR, and its TCRdb copy is limited to in-frame clones, with some not included. The table includes tens of thousands of clones, roughly nine tenths detected once. The sequencing used CD4+ or CD8+ T cells sorted from blood, collected in a trial of the OX40 agonist ivuxolimab. These receptors came from an adult with an advanced solid tumor such as melanoma, head and neck, liver or kidney cancer. The CDR3 runs from the conserved cysteine through the conserved F or W. Fields, in order: J gene, D gene, clone size, V gene, CDR3 protein, CDR3 DNA. D genes are given only for firm matches. Clone size is shown for a subset of rows, as once, few, many or a class of expanded clone.

>TRBJ1-4|TRBD1|-|TRBV29-1
CSDHPGPRGGEIKEKLFF
TGCAGCGACCACCCGGGACCCAGGGGGGGGGAAATTAAGGAAAAACTGTTTTTT
>TRBJ2-7|-|-|TRBV28
CASSFRLGASYEQYF
TGTGCCAGCAGTTTTCGTCTGGGGGCCTCCTACGAGCAGTACTTC
>TRBJ2-7|TRBD1|-|TRBV4-2
CASSRPGQGAYEQYF
TGTGCCAGCAGCCGTCCGGGACAGGGGGCCTACGAGCAGTACTTC
>TRBJ2-3|TRBD2|-|TRBV7-8
CASRRGAGQTDTQYF
TGTGCCAGCAGGCGGGGGGCCGGACAGACAGATACGCAGTATTTT
>TRBJ2-5|-|-|TRBV5-5
CASSFTQGLQTQYF
TGTGCCAGCAGCTTCACTCAGGGCCTCCAGACCCAGTACTTC
>TRBJ1-5|TRBD1|-|TRBV7-9
CASSTGQGLRNQPQHF
TGTGCCAGCAGCACGGGACAGGGTCTGCGCAATCAGCCCCAGCATTTT
>TRBJ2-5|TRBD1|-|TRBV13
CASSLGGTGAFQETQYF
TGTGCCAGCAGCTTAGGCGGAACAGGGGCATTCCAAGAGACCCAGTACTTC
>TRBJ2-2|TRBD1|-|TRBV18
CASSPDGTGGFTGELFF
TGTGCCAGCTCACCAGACGGGACAGGGGGATTCACCGGGGAGCTGTTTTTT
>TRBJ1-1|-|-|TRBV2
CASSVDRYTEAFF
TGTGCCAGCAGTGTGGACAGATACACTGAAGCTTTCTTT
>TRBJ2-1|-|-|TRBV5-1
CASNGADGPYNEQFF
TGCGCCAGCAACGGAGCTGACGGTCCCTACAATGAGCAGTTCTTC
>TRBJ2-1|TRBD1|-|TRBV18
CASSPPAGGNEQFF
TGTGCCAGCTCACCACCGGCAGGGGGCAATGAGCAGTTCTTC
>TRBJ1-2|-|few|TRBV4-2
CASSQAAGTGYGYTF
TGTGCCAGCAGCCAAGCCGCCGGGACGGGCTATGGCTACACCTTC
>TRBJ2-1|-|-|TRBV28
CATAGPPIYNEQFF
TGTGCCACCGCCGGGCCCCCAATTTACAATGAGCAGTTCTTC
>TRBJ1-5|TRBD1|-|TRBV4-1
CASSQDLGQGASQPQHF
TGCGCCAGCAGCCAAGATCTAGGGCAGGGGGCAAGCCAGCCCCAGCATTTT
>TRBJ1-1|-|-|TRBV6-5
CASSYSQGSGTEAFF
TGTGCCAGCAGTTACTCGCAGGGCTCGGGAACTGAAGCTTTCTTT
>TRBJ2-2|TRBD1|-|TRBV9
CASSVGTGGHTGELFF
TGTGCCAGCAGCGTCGGGACAGGGGGCCACACCGGGGAGCTGTTTTTT
>TRBJ2-7|-|-|TRBV15
CATSRDSLTGETEQYF
TGTGCCACCAGCAGAGACTCTTTGACGGGGGAGACCGAGCAGTACTTC
>TRBJ1-1|TRBD1|-|TRBV5-4
CASSWRTGRGNTEAFF
TGTGCCAGCAGCTGGAGGACAGGCAGAGGGAACACTGAAGCTTTCTTT
>TRBJ2-7|TRBD1|-|TRBV30
CAWSVTGQGHYEQYF
TGTGCCTGGAGTGTAACGGGACAGGGACATTACGAGCAGTACTTC
>TRBJ2-3|TRBD2|-|TRBV4-3
CASSQEAGGTDTQYF
TGCGCCAGCAGCCAAGAGGCGGGGGGAACAGATACGCAGTATTTT
>TRBJ1-2|TRBD1|-|TRBV13
CASSSGQGARLGGYTF
TGTGCCAGCAGCTCAGGACAGGGGGCTCGATTGGGTGGCTACACCTTC
>TRBJ1-1|-|-|TRBV5-4
CASSSGRGGWTEAFF
TGTGCCAGCAGCTCGGGCCGAGGAGGATGGACTGAAGCTTTCTTT
>TRBJ1-6|-|once|TRBV15
CATSDRRGRTYNSPLHF
TGTGCCACCAGCGACCGCCGGGGTAGAACCTATAATTCACCCCTCCACTTT
>TRBJ2-1|TRBD2|-|TRBV6-5
CAIGASGRYNEQFF
TGTGCCATAGGGGCTAGCGGGAGGTACAATGAGCAGTTCTTC
>TRBJ2-7|TRBD2|once|TRBV27
CASSFSLAGGYEQYF
TGTGCCAGCAGTTTTAGTCTAGCGGGCGGGTACGAGCAGTACTTC
>TRBJ2-1|-|-|TRBV7-2
CASSLEQQAYNEQFF
TGTGCCAGCAGCTTAGAGCAACAGGCCTACAATGAGCAGTTCTTC
>TRBJ2-1|TRBD2|-|TRBV9
CASSPRGGSSYNEQFF
TGTGCCAGCAGCCCGCGCGGCGGGAGCTCCTACAATGAGCAGTTCTTC
>TRBJ2-7|TRBD1|-|TRBV28
CASSPDRGEQYF
TGTGCCAGCAGTCCCGACAGGGGCGAGCAGTACTTC
>TRBJ1-6|-|-|TRBV7-2
CASSLVYGDSPLHF
TGTGCCAGCAGCTTAGTGTACGGGGATTCACCCCTCCACTTT
>TRBJ2-3|-|-|TRBV10-3
CATGGAGTDTQYF
TGTGCCACTGGGGGGGCAGGCACAGATACGCAGTATTTT
>TRBJ1-5|-|-|TRBV19
CASSMAQNQPQHF
TGTGCCAGTAGTATGGCCCAGAATCAGCCCCAGCATTTT
>TRBJ1-5|-|-|TRBV7-9
CASSLEGNEPQHF
TGTGCCAGCAGCTTAGAAGGTAATGAGCCCCAGCATTTT
>TRBJ2-7|-|once|TRBV28
CASSLYGNYEQYF
TGTGCCAGCAGTTTGTATGGGAACTACGAGCAGTACTTC
>TRBJ1-1|-|-|TRBV6-1
CASKDRQNTEAFF
TGTGCCAGCAAAGACAGGCAGAACACTGAAGCTTTCTTT
>TRBJ2-3|-|once|TRBV19
CASSLTHTDTQYF
TGTGCCAGTAGTTTGACCCACACAGATACGCAGTATTTT
>TRBJ1-4|TRBD1|-|TRBV2
CASSRDRVFEKLFF
TGTGCCAGCAGTAGGGACAGGGTGTTTGAAAAACTGTTTTTT
>TRBJ1-2|-|-|TRBV6-6
CASRPGQTNYGYTF
TGTGCCAGTAGACCTGGACAGACTAACTATGGCTACACCTTC
>TRBJ2-5|-|-|TRBV7-2
CASSFSGIQETQYF
TGTGCCAGCAGCTTCTCCGGAATCCAAGAGACCCAGTACTTC
>TRBJ2-1|TRBD1|-|TRBV7-6
CASSLGQGLYNEQFF
TGTGCCAGCAGCTTGGGACAGGGTCTATACAATGAGCAGTTCTTC
>TRBJ2-5|-|-|TRBV6-1
CASSGTGGSYRETQYF
TGTGCCAGCAGTGGGACAGGAGGGAGTTACAGGGAGACCCAGTACTTC
>TRBJ2-3|-|-|TRBV11-1
CASSGHGETDTQYF
TGTGCCAGCAGCGGACATGGGGAAACAGATACGCAGTATTTT
>TRBJ2-3|TRBD1|-|TRBV19
CASQDRDTDTQYF
TGTGCCAGTCAGGACAGGGACACAGATACGCAGTATTTT
>TRBJ1-1|TRBD1|-|TRBV28
CASQAGGNTEAFF
TGTGCCAGCCAGGCAGGGGGGAACACTGAAGCTTTCTTT
>TRBJ2-5|TRBD1|-|TRBV9
CASSATGAGETQYF
TGTGCCAGCAGCGCGACAGGGGCGGGAGAGACCCAGTACTTC
>TRBJ2-7|TRBD1|-|TRBV5-4
CASSLGGTGRYEQYF
TGTGCCAGCAGCTTGGGGGGGACAGGGAGGTACGAGCAGTACTTC
>TRBJ1-2|TRBD1|-|TRBV6-1
CASSRNRGQDYGYTF
TGTGCCAGCAGTCGCAACAGGGGGCAGGACTATGGCTACACCTTC
>TRBJ2-4|TRBD2|-|TRBV28
CASLVGLDPSKNIQYF
TGTGCCAGCCTTGTGGGACTAGACCCTTCCAAAAACATTCAGTACTTC